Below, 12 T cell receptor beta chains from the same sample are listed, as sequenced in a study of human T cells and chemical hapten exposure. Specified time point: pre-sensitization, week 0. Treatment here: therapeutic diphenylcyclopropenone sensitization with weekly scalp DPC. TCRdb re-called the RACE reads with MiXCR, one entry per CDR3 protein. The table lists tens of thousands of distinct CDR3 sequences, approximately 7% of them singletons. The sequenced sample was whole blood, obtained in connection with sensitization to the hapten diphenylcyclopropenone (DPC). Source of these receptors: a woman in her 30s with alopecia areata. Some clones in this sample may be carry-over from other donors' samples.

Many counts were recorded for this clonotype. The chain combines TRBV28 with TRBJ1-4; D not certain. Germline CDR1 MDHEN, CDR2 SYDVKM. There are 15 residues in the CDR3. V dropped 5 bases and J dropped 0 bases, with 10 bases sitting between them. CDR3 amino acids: CASSPVGATNEKLFF. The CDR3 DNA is TGTGCCAGCAGTCCGGTGGGAGCAACTAATGAAAAACTGTTTTTT.

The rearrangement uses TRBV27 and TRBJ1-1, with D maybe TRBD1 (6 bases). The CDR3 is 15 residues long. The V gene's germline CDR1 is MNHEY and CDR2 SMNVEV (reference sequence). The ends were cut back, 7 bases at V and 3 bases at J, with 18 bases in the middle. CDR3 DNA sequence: TGTGCCAGCACCCGGAGGCAGGGGAGAGACACTGAAGCTTTCTTT. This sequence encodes CASTRRQGRDTEAFF.

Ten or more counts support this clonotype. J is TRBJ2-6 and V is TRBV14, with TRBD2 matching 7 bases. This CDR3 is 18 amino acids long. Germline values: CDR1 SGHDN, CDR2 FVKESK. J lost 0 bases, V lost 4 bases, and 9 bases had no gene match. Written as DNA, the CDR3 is TGTGCCAGCAGCCCCTTCGCGGGGGTGATCTCTGGGGCCAACGTCCTGACTTTC. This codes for CASSPFAGVISGANVLTF.

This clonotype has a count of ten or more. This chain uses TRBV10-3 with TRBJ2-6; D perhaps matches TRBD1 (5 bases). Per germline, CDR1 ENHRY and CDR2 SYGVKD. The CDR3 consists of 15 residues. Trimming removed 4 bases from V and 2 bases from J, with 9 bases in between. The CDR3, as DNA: TGTGCCATCAGTGGGCAGGGTGCTGGGGCCAACGTCCTGACTTTC. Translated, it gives CAISGQGAGANVLTF.

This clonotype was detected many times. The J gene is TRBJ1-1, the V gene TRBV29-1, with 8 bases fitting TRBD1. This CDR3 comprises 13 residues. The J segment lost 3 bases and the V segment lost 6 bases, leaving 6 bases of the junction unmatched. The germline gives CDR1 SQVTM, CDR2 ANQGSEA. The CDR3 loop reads CSVNRGTHTEAFF. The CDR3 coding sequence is TGCAGCGTAAACAGGGGGACTCACACTGAAGCTTTCTTT.

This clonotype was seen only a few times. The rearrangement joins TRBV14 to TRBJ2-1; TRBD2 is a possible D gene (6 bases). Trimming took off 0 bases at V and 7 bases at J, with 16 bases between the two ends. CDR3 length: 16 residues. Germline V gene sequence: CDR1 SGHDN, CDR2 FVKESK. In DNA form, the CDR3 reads TGTGCCAGCAGCCAAGATCGGGCCATAGGAGGGAATGAGCAGTTCTTC. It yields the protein CASSQDRAIGGNEQFF.

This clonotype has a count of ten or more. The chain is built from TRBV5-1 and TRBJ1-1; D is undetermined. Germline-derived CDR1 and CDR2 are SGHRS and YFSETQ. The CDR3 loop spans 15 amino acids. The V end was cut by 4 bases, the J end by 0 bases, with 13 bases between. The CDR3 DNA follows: TGCGCCAGCAGCCCGCTTTTAGGACTGAACACTGAAGCTTTCTTT. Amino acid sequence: CASSPLLGLNTEAFF.

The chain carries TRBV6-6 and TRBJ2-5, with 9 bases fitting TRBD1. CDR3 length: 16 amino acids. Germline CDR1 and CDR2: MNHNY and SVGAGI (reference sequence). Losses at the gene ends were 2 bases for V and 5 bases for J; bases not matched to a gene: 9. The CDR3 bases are TGTGCCAGCAGTTACCCACAAACAGGGGGCTTGGAGACCCAGTACTTC. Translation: CASSYPQTGGLETQYF.

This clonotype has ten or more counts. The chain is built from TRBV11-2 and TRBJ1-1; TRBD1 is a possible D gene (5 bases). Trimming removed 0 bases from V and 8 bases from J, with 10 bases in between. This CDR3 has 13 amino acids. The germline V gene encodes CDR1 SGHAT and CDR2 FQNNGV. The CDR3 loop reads CASSLEFAGEAFF. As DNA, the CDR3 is TGTGCCAGCAGCTTAGAATTCGCAGGGGAAGCTTTCTTT.

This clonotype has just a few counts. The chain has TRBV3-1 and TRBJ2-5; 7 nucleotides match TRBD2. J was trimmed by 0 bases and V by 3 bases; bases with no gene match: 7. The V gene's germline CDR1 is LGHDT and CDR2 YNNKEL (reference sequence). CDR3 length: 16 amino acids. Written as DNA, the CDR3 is TGTGCCAGCAGCCAGAGGAGTGGACTAGACCAAGAGACCCAGTACTTC. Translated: CASSQRSGLDQETQYF.

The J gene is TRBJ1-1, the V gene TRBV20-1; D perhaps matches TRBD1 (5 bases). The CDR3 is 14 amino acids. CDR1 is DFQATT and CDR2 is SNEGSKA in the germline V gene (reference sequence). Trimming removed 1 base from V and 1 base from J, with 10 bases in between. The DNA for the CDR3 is TGCAGTGCTAGAGCAGGGAATCCGAACACTGAAGCTTTCTTT. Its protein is CSARAGNPNTEAFF.

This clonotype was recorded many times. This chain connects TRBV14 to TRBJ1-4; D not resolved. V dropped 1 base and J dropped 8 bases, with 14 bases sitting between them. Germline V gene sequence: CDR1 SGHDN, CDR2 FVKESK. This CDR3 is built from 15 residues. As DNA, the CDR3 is TGTGCCAGCAGCCAAGTTTCCTGGGGTGGCGAAAAACTGTTTTTT. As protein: CASSQVSWGGEKLFF.